This is a list of T cell receptor beta chains from one sample in a study of blood T cell repertoires in COVID-19. Clones were read by immunoSEQ multiplex PCR, and TCRdb kept only the in-frame ones, dropping some. The sample includes some 180,000 clones, roughly 90% of them seen just once. Sequencing input: peripheral blood. These receptor sequences come from a man between 18 and 29 years old with COVID-19, enrolled during active disease. CDR3s include the opening cysteine and the closing phenylalanine or tryptophan. The D gene is left open where the match is weak. Clone sizes are given selectively: once, few, many, or a class where the clone is expanded.

length	D	J	size	V	CDR3	DNA
13	NA	TRBJ2-7	NA	TRBV28	CASSLPSGDEQYF	TGTGCCAGCAGTTTACCTTCGGGGGACGAGCAGTACTTC
12	NA	TRBJ2-7	NA	TRBV12-3/TRBV12-4	CASSRGWHEQYF	TGTGCCAGCAGTCGAGGGTGGCACGAGCAGTACTTC
15	NA	TRBJ2-7	NA	TRBV19	CASSRLLVSSYEQYF	TGTGCCAGTAGTCGGTTACTTGTTTCCTCCTACGAGCAGTACTTC
16	NA	TRBJ1-2	NA	TRBV24-1	CATSDSETVGIWGYTF	TGTGCCACCAGTGATTCAGAGACCGTCGGGATATGGGGCTACACCTTC
16	NA	TRBJ1-2	NA	TRBV4-1	CASSPRNLREGYGYTF	TGCGCCAGCAGTCCACGGAACCTCAGGGAAGGCTATGGCTACACCTTC
14	NA	TRBJ2-3	once	TRBV4-1	CASSQDSDTDTQYF	TGCGCCAGCAGCCAAGACAGCGACACAGATACGCAGTATTTT
15	NA	TRBJ1-4	NA	TRBV7-8	CASSFRQGSYEKLFF	TGTGCCAGCAGCTTTCGGCAGGGTTCCTATGAAAAACTGTTTTTT
15	TRBD1	TRBJ2-7	NA	TRBV7-9	CASSLGDRVLYEQYF	TGTGCCAGCAGCTTAGGGGACAGGGTCCTCTACGAGCAGTACTTC
16	TRBD2	TRBJ2-7	few	TRBV28	CASSLGTSGTSYEQYF	TGTGCCAGCAGTTTGGGGACTAGCGGGACCTCCTACGAGCAGTACTTC
16	TRBD1	TRBJ1-6	NA	TRBV3-1/TRBV3-2	CASSQPRQGVSSPLHF	TGTGCCAGCAGCCAACCGAGACAGGGGGTGAGTTCACCCCTCCACTTT
14	NA	TRBJ1-1	NA	TRBV28	CASSLLRGNTEAFF	TGTGCCAGCAGTTTATTAAGGGGGAACACTGAAGCTTTCTTT
17	TRBD1	TRBJ1-2	NA	TRBV7-8	CASSLFGQGAVKSGYTF	TGTGCCAGCAGCTTATTTGGACAGGGGGCTGTTAAGAGTGGCTACACCTTC
15	NA	TRBJ2-2	NA	TRBV7-9	CASSLKGANTGELFF	TGTGCCAGCAGCTTAAAAGGGGCGAACACCGGGGAGCTGTTTTTT
14	TRBD2	TRBJ2-7	NA	TRBV11-2	CASSLGGGPYEQYF	TGTGCCAGCAGCTTAGGGGGGGGACCTTACGAGCAGTACTTC
14	NA	TRBJ1-2	NA	TRBV3-1/TRBV3-2	CASSQAGAGYGYTF	TGTGCCAGCAGCCAAGCAGGGGCTGGCTATGGCTACACCTTC
15	TRBD1	TRBJ2-1	NA	TRBV5-6	CASSSGTAAYNEQFF	TGTGCCAGCAGCTCCGGGACAGCGGCCTACAATGAGCAGTTCTTC
15	NA	TRBJ1-5	NA	TRBV6-2/TRBV6-3	CASSYGLNVAQPQHF	TGTGCCAGCAGTTACGGGCTGAATGTCGCTCAGCCCCAGCATTTT
16	TRBD1	TRBJ1-2	NA	TRBV27	CASSSQTGGLNYGYTF	TGTGCCAGCAGTTCACAAACAGGGGGACTAAACTATGGCTACACCTTC
14	NA	TRBJ2-2	NA	TRBV18	CASPGTTNTGELFF	TGTGCCAGCCCGGGGACAACGAACACCGGGGAGCTGTTTTTT
13	TRBD1	TRBJ1-2	NA	TRBV30	CAWSRDRRYGYTF	TGTGCCTGGAGTCGGGACAGGCGTTATGGCTACACCTTC
16	TRBD2	TRBJ2-2	NA	TRBV5-6	CASSSPGGEYTGELFF	TGTGCCAGCAGCTCCCCTGGGGGGGAGTATACCGGGGAGCTGTTTTTT
14	TRBD1	TRBJ2-5	NA	TRBV18	CASSPLTGGKTQYF	TGTGCCAGCTCACCACTCACAGGGGGGAAGACCCAGTACTTC
17	NA	TRBJ1-5	once	TRBV4-3	CASSQDPRGPGNQPQHF	TGCGCCAGCAGCCAAGATCCCAGGGGTCCGGGGAACCAGCCCCAGCATTTT
16	TRBD2	TRBJ2-1	NA	TRBV5-5	CASSFRGLAGADEQFF	TGTGCCAGCAGCTTCAGGGGACTAGCGGGAGCAGATGAGCAGTTCTTC
15	NA	TRBJ1-1	NA	TRBV4-1	CASSHTGLGWTEAFF	TGCGCCAGCAGCCATACAGGGTTAGGGTGGACTGAAGCTTTCTTT
13	TRBD1	TRBJ1-2	once	TRBV7-6	CASSLGDSYGYTF	TGTGCCAGCAGCTTGGGGGACAGCTATGGCTACACCTTC
15	TRBD1	TRBJ2-7	NA	TRBV9	CASSASRTGSTEQYF	TGTGCCAGCAGCGCGAGTCGGACAGGCTCCACCGAGCAGTACTTC
15	NA	TRBJ1-2	NA	TRBV11-2	CASSLVTGSNYGYTF	TGTGCCAGCAGCCTGGTTACAGGGAGTAACTATGGCTACACCTTC
13	TRBD1	TRBJ2-3	NA	TRBV9	CASSMTGGDTQYF	TGTGCCAGCAGCATGACAGGGGGCGATACGCAGTATTTT
15	NA	TRBJ2-7	once	TRBV9	CASSVGGEAGYEQYF	TGTGCCAGCAGCGTAGGGGGGGAAGCAGGGTACGAGCAGTACTTC
15	NA	TRBJ1-5	NA	TRBV27	CASSPRVSSNQPQHF	TGTGCCAGCAGTCCCCGAGTCTCTAGCAATCAGCCCCAGCATTTT
14	NA	TRBJ2-7	NA	TRBV5-1	CASSLAGTNYEQYF	TGCGCCAGCAGCTTGGCCGGGACAAACTACGAGCAGTACTTC
19	NA	TRBJ2-6	NA	TRBV10-3	CAISESILREVSGANVLTF	TGTGCCATCAGTGAGTCGATTTTAAGGGAGGTCTCTGGGGCCAACGTCCTGACTTTC
15	NA	TRBJ2-7	NA	TRBV6-5	CASSYSSGFSYEQYF	TGTGCCAGCAGTTACTCCTCAGGTTTCTCCTACGAGCAGTACTTC
13	NA	TRBJ1-1	NA	TRBV9	CASSVVPSAEAFF	TGTGCCAGCAGCGTAGTTCCTTCGGCTGAAGCTTTCTTT
15	TRBD2	TRBJ2-1	NA	TRBV11-2	CASSPRAGGPYEQFF	TGTGCCAGCAGCCCCCGGGCGGGAGGGCCCTATGAGCAGTTCTTC
14	TRBD1	TRBJ2-5	NA	TRBV7-9	CASSHEGGGETQYF	TGTGCCAGCAGCCACGAAGGGGGCGGGGAGACCCAGTACTTC
13	NA	TRBJ1-5	NA	TRBV18	CASSPMEHQPQHF	TGTGCCAGCTCACCCATGGAGCATCAGCCCCAGCATTTT
19	TRBD1	TRBJ1-2	NA	TRBV19	CASSIPTSINRGDPYGYTF	TGTGCCAGTAGTATTCCCACTTCAATCAACAGGGGCGACCCCTATGGCTACACCTTC
13	NA	TRBJ1-2	NA	TRBV30	CAWRGRGVGGYTF	TGTGCCTGGAGGGGCAGGGGAGTAGGTGGCTACACCTTC
17	TRBD2	TRBJ2-2	NA	TRBV7-2	CASSSPGSGSYTGELFF	TGTGCCAGCAGCTCCCCCGGGAGCGGGAGCTACACCGGGGAGCTGTTTTTT
14	TRBD1	TRBJ1-5	NA	TRBV6-2/TRBV6-3	CASSYRQGGQPQHF	TGTGCCAGCAGTTACCGGCAGGGGGGACAGCCCCAGCATTTT
16	TRBD1	TRBJ2-2	NA	TRBV5-4	CASSRMTGLGTGELFF	TGTGCCAGCAGCCGAATGACAGGGTTGGGCACCGGGGAGCTGTTTTTT
13	NA	TRBJ1-1	NA	TRBV12-3/TRBV12-4	CASSLLTGSEAFF	TGTGCCAGCAGTCTCCTAACAGGGTCTGAAGCTTTCTTT
16	TRBD2	TRBJ2-1	NA	TRBV27	CASRIAGGPLSNEQFF	TGTGCCAGCAGAATAGCGGGAGGGCCCCTCTCCAATGAGCAGTTCTTC
16	NA	TRBJ2-1	once	TRBV4-3	CASSQDPGLAYNEQFF	TGCGCCAGCAGCCAGGACCCGGGACTCGCCTACAATGAGCAGTTCTTC
18	TRBD2	TRBJ2-1	NA	TRBV4-1	CASSRPLPGLAGESEQFF	TGCGCCAGCAGCCGTCCTCTACCGGGACTAGCGGGAGAGAGTGAGCAGTTCTTC
15	TRBD1	TRBJ1-5	NA	TRBV7-8	CASSPRDRVGQPQHF	TGTGCCAGCAGCCCACGGGACAGGGTAGGTCAGCCCCAGCATTTT
13	TRBD1	TRBJ1-1	NA	TRBV9	CASSPTGGTEAFF	TGTGCCAGCAGCCCAACAGGGGGCACTGAAGCTTTCTTT
13	NA	TRBJ1-2	NA	TRBV5-1	CASRPRGGEGYTF	TGCGCCAGCCGCCCGAGGGGGGGTGAGGGCTACACCTTC
12	TRBD1	TRBJ1-2	NA	TRBV30	CATDRGLNGYTF	TGTGCCACCGACAGGGGCCTAAATGGCTACACCTTC